The 17 T cell receptor beta chains given below trace back to one sample, sequenced in a study of blood T cell repertoires in COVID-19. Profiled with immunoSEQ multiplex PCR; TCRdb holds only in-frame clones, not every one. The profile covers around 65,000 clones, with 82% appearing a single time and approximately 12% taken by the ten largest. Sequences were obtained from peripheral blood. The receptors shown here come from a human donor in a cohort sampled during active COVID-19.

V usage is TRBV28 and J usage is TRBJ1-1; 9 bases map to TRBD1. The germline V gene has CDR1 MDHEN and CDR2 SYDVKM. V was clipped by 7 bases and J by 5 bases; unmatched bases: 11. This CDR3 comprises 15 residues. The CDR3 here is CASNVPGQGETEAFF. CDR3 nucleotide sequence: TGTGCCAGCAACGTGCCGGGACAGGGTGAGACTGAAGCTTTCTTT.

V is TRBV7-2 and J is TRBJ2-3; 8 nucleotides agree with TRBD2. Germline V gives CDR1 SGHTA, CDR2 FQGNSA. The CDR3 length is 13 residues. The trim removed 1 base at V and 12 bases at J, leaving 6 bases unmatched. The CDR3 DNA sequence: TGTGCCAGCAGCTTAGTTCGCGGGGGGCCTCAGTATTTT. It yields the protein CASSLVRGGPQYF.

This chain joins TRBV5-1 and TRBJ2-2, with unresolved D. V dropped 2 bases and J dropped 4 bases, with 15 bases sitting between them. This CDR3 has 16 residues. In germline, CDR1 is SGHRS, CDR2 YFSETQ. The CDR3 is CASSFTDGRGTGELFF. Written as DNA, the CDR3 is TGCGCCAGCAGCTTTACCGACGGCCGCGGCACCGGGGAGCTGTTTTTT.

The chain recombines TRBV25-1 with TRBJ1-5; D is unclear. V shed 0 bases and J shed 3 bases, with 9 bases lying between them. Per germline, CDR1 MGHDK and CDR2 SYGVNS. The CDR3 loop spans 15 amino acids. Here the CDR3 reads CASSEYGRDNQPQHF. The CDR3 nucleotides are TGTGCCAGCAGTGAATATGGACGGGACAATCAGCCCCAGCATTTT.

The rearrangement joins TRBV5-1 to TRBJ2-5; 12 bases fit TRBD2. This CDR3 has 18 amino acids. Germline values: CDR1 SGHRS, CDR2 YFSETQ. Trimming removed 4 bases from V and 4 bases from J; junction bases left unmatched: 14. The CDR3 DNA sequence: TGCGCCAGCAGCCCCTGGACTAGCGGGGAACCGGGTAGAGAGACCCAGTACTTC. Protein sequence: CASSPWTSGEPGRETQYF.

As DNA, the CDR3 is TGTGCCTGGACAGGCCCGGGATCCTATAATTCACCCCTCCACTTT. It encodes CAWTGPGSYNSPLHF. The rearrangement uses TRBV30 and TRBJ1-6; D not resolved. The V gene's germline CDR1 is GTSNPN and CDR2 SVGIG (reference sequence). V was clipped by 4 bases and J by 1 base, with 11 bases between them. The CDR3 spans 15 residues.

This clone came up a few times. The rearrangement links TRBV10-3 to TRBJ1-2, with D possibly being TRBD1 (5 bases). This CDR3 has 15 amino acids. Germline V CDR1 and CDR2: ENHRY, SYGVKD. With 2 bases removed from V and 2 bases from J, the gap between germline ends came to 12 bases. Here the CDR3 DNA reads TGTGCCATCAGTGAGCGCGGGGGTAGCAACTATGGCTACACCTTC. Translated: CAISERGGSNYGYTF.

In nucleotides, the CDR3 is TGTGCCAGCAGCCCCGACAGGTTATCCTACGAGCAGTACGTC. Residues: CASSPDRLSYEQYV. The rearrangement uses TRBV28 and TRBJ2-7; D might be TRBD1 (6 bases). Deletions cut 6 bases from V and 1 base from J, with 13 bases between. Germline loops: CDR1 MDHEN, CDR2 SYDVKM. This CDR3 contains 14 residues.

A single count supports this clone. This chain uses TRBV5-1 with TRBJ2-4, with 11 bases lining up with TRBD2. V trimming: 2 bases; J trimming: 5 bases; junction bases outside the gene matches: 3. Germline CDR1 SGHRS, CDR2 YFSETQ. CDR3 size: 15 residues. The CDR3 nucleotides are TGCGCCAGCAGCTTACTAGCGGGGGACCAAAACATTCAGTACTTC. Translating it yields CASSLLAGDQNIQYF.

The chain links TRBV6-6 to TRBJ2-2; 9 bases map to TRBD1. The CDR3 covers 15 residues. V lost 5 bases to trimming and J lost 5 bases; unmatched junction nucleotides: 6. Germline CDR1 and CDR2: MNHNY and SVGAGI (reference sequence). CDR3 DNA: TGTGCCAGCAGTGGGGGACAGGGAGAGACCGGGGAGCTGTTTTTT. Protein sequence: CASSGGQGETGELFF.

V gene TRBV2 combines with J gene TRBJ2-5, with TRBD2 matching 7 bases. V lost 7 bases, J lost 4 bases, and 6 bases stayed unmatched. Looked up from germline, CDR1 is SNHLY and CDR2 is FYNNEI. The CDR3 consists of 13 residues. Written as DNA, the CDR3 is TGTGCCAGCATCGGGGGGAAGGTAGAGACCCAGTACTTC. It codes for CASIGGKVETQYF.

The gene calls are TRBV4-1 and TRBJ1-1; perhaps TRBD1 as D (6 bases). CDR1 is MGHRA, CDR2 YSYEKL, per germline. The CDR3 is 17 residues long. Between the trimmed V and J ends, which lost 0 bases and 0 bases, there was a span of 14 bases. The chain's CDR3 is CASSQETDRSMNTEAFF. In nucleotides, the CDR3 is TGCGCCAGCAGCCAAGAAACGGACAGAAGTATGAACACTGAAGCTTTCTTT.

The chain links TRBV7-9 to TRBJ1-5, with a possible D match to TRBD1 (5 bases). This CDR3 has 14 residues. The germline CDR1 and CDR2 sequences are SEHNR and FQNEAQ (reference sequence). Trimming stripped 3 bases from V and 3 bases from J, with 9 bases between. The CDR3 nucleotides are TGTGCCAGCAGCTTGCTGGGGCCCAATCAGCCCCAGCATTTT. This gives the protein CASSLLGPNQPQHF.

The chain carries TRBV5-1 and TRBJ2-3; the match to TRBD2 covers 12 bases. This CDR3 is built from 16 residues. Unmatched junction bases numbered 8, after V lost 1 base and J lost 8 bases. Germline V gene lookup returns CDR1 SGHRS and CDR2 YFSETQ. CDR3 bases: TGCGCCAGCAGCTTGTCAACTAGCGGGGGGCCCGGTACGCAGTATTTT. This codes for CASSLSTSGGPGTQYF.

This clone appeared a single time. The gene calls are TRBV5-4 and TRBJ2-2; the D gene is possibly TRBD2 (5 bases). Trimming removed 5 bases at V and 1 base at J, with 15 bases between. This CDR3 region has 16 residues. The germline V gene encodes CDR1 SGHNT and CDR2 YYREEE (reference sequence). Written as DNA, the CDR3 is TGTGCCAGCAGAAGGACCGGCGGGTGGAACACCGGGGAGCTGTTTTTT. This translates into CASRRTGGWNTGELFF.

The chain combines TRBV19 with TRBJ1-3; possible D gene TRBD1, 6 bases. CDR1 LNHDA and CDR2 SQIVND come from the germline V gene (reference sequence). The CDR3 covers 18 residues. The V and J ends lost 5 bases and 3 bases respectively, with 23 bases between them. The CDR3 reads CASSSWAGDGSYGNTIYF. For the CDR3, the DNA is TGTGCCAGTAGTTCGTGGGCAGGGGATGGTTCTTATGGAAACACCATATATTTT.

The chain couples TRBV19 to TRBJ2-1; tentatively, D is TRBD2 (6 bases). CDR1 and CDR2 (germline): LNHDA, SQIVND (reference sequence). The V gene lost 7 bases and the J gene lost 6 bases, with 13 bases spanning the gap. The CDR3 extends over 13 amino acids. This CDR3 is CASTVGGFNEQFF. The DNA for the CDR3 is TGTGCCAGTACGGTGGGGGGTTTCAATGAGCAGTTCTTC.